Shown below are 6 T cell receptor beta chains from a single sample sequenced in a study of TIL therapy for anti-PD-1-resistant metastatic lung cancer. Time point here: pre-treatment sample, taken before nivolumab and TIL therapy. The libraries were made with immunoSEQ v3. The method was immunoSEQ multiplex PCR; TCRdb's version includes in-frame clones alone and lacks a portion of them. The table has under 15,000 clones, 80% seen once. The sample here was blood, taken at baseline. The receptors here all came from a person between 25 and 80 years old with non-small cell lung cancer.

The CDR3 loop reads CAWSVLGETQYF. CDR3 in DNA: TGTGCCTGGAGTGTCTTGGGGGAGACCCAGTACTTC. The V gene is TRBV30, the J gene TRBJ2-5, with no clear D. Trimming cost V 0 bases and J 5 bases, with 7 bases left between them. Germline loops: CDR1 GTSNPN, CDR2 SVGIG (reference sequence). The CDR3 covers 12 residues.

The chain uses TRBV6-4 and TRBJ2-3; 7 nucleotides align to TRBD2. Germline trimming cut 3 bases from V and 3 bases from J; bases unmatched to any gene: 0. The CDR3 spans 13 residues. CDR1 MRHNA and CDR2 SNTAGT come from the germline V gene. CDR3 sequence: CASSERETDTQYF. In DNA, the CDR3 is TGTGCCAGCAGTGAGCGGGAGACAGATACGCAGTATTTT.

The chain employs TRBV6-5 and TRBJ2-1; D remains ambiguous. Trimming removed 6 bases at V and 10 bases at J, with 16 bases between. This CDR3 contains 13 residues. The germline V gene encodes CDR1 MNHEY and CDR2 SVGAGI. CDR3 protein: CASRPTRAQEQFF. The CDR3 region has the DNA TGTGCCAGCAGGCCTACCCGGGCACAGGAGCAGTTCTTC.

This clone was counted a few times. This rearrangement joins TRBV19 to TRBJ1-4; D remains unclear. Germline CDR1 and CDR2: LNHDA and SQIVND (reference sequence). V gave up 2 bases and J gave up 4 bases, with 5 bases separating them. CDR3 length: 13 residues. CDR3 nucleotides: TGTGCCAGTAGTATAAGCGTTAATGAAAAACTGTTTTTT. This translates into CASSISVNEKLFF.

This sequence joins TRBV5-1 and TRBJ2-5; possibly TRBD1 or TRBD2 for D (5 bases each). The CDR3 is 13 residues long. Trimming removed 9 bases at V and 1 base at J, with 13 bases between. Germline V gives CDR1 SGHRS, CDR2 YFSETQ. The CDR3 nucleotides are TGCGCCACCAAGGGGAGTCTCCAAGAGACCCAGTACTTC. Protein: CATKGSLQETQYF.

The rearrangement uses TRBV29-1 and TRBJ2-7; 8 nucleotides match TRBD2. The CDR3 has 15 amino acids. The V and J ends lost 5 bases and 1 base, in that order; junction bases with no gene match: 10. The germline V gene has CDR1 SQVTM and CDR2 ANQGSEA. The CDR3: CSVFQRERASYEQYF. The CDR3 coding sequence is TGCAGCGTTTTCCAGCGGGAGAGGGCATCCTACGAGCAGTACTTC.